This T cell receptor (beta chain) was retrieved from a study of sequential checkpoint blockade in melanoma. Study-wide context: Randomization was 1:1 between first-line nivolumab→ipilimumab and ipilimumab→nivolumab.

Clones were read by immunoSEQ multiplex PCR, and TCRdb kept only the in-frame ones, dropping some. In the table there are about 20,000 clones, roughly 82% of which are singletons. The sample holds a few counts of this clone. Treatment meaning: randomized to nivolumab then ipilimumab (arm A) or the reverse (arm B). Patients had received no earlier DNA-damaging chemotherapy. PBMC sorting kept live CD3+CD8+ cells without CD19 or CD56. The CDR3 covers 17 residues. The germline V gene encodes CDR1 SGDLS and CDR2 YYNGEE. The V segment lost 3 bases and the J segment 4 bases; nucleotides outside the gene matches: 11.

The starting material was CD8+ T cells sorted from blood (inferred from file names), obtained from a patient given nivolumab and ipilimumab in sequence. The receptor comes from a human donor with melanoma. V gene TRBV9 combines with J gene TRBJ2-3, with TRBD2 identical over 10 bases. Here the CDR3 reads CASSANKAGGPADTQYF. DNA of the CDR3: TGTGCCAGCAGCGCCAACAAAGCGGGGGGGCCTGCAGATACGCAGTATTTT.